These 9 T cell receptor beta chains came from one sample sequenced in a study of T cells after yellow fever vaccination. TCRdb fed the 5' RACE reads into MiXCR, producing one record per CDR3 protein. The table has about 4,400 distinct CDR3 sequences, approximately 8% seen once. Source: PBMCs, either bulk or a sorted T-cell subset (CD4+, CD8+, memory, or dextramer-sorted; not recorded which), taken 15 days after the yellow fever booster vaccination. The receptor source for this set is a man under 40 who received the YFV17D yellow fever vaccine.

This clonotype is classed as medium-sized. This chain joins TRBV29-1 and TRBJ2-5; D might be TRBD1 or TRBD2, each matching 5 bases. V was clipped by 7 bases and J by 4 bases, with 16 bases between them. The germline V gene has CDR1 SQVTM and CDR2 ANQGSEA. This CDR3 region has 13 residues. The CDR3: CSAQRGAGETQYF. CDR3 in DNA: TGCAGCGCCCAAAGAGGGGCAGGAGAGACCCAGTACTTC.

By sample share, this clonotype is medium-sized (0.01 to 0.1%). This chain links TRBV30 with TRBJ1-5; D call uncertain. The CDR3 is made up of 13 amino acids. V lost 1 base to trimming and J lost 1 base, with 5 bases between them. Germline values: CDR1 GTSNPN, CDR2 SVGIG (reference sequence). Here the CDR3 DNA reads TGTGCCTGGAGTGCACACAGCAATCAGCCCCAGCATTTT. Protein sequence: CAWSAHSNQPQHF.

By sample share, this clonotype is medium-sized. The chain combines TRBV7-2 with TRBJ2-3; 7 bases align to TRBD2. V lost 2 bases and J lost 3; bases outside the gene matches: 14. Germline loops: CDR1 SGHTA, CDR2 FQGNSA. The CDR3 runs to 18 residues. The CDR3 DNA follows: TGTGCCAGCAGCTTATCCTTTTTACGAGGGAGGGGTACAGATACGCAGTATTTT. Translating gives CASSLSFLRGRGTDTQYF. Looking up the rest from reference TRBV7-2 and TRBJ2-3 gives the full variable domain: GAGVSQSPSNKVTEKGKDVELRCDPISGHTALYWYRQSLGQGLEFLIYFQGNSAPDKSGLPSDRFSAERTGGSVSTLTIQRTQQEDSAVYLCASSLSFLRGRGTDTQYFGPGTRLTVL.

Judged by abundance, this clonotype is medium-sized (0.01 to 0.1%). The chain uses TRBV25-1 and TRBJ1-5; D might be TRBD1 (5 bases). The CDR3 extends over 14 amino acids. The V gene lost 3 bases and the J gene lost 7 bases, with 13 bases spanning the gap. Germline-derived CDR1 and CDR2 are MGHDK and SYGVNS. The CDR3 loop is CASSDQGLKQPQHF. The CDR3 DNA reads TGTGCCAGCAGTGATCAGGGTCTGAAGCAGCCCCAGCATTTT.

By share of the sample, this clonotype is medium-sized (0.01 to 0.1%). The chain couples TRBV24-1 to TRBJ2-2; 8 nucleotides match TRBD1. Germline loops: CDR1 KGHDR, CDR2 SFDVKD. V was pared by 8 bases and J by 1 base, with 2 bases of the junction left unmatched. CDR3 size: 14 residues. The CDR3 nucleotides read TGTGCCACCAAGGGGACAGGGAACACCGGGGAGCTGTTTTTT. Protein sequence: CATKGTGNTGELFF.

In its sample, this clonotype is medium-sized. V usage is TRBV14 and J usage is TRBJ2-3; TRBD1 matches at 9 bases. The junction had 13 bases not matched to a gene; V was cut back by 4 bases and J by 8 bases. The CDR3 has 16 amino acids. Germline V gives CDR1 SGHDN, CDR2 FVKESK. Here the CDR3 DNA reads TGTGCCAGCAGCCTTCCCGGGACAGGGACGTCGGGTACGCAGTATTTT. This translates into CASSLPGTGTSGTQYF.

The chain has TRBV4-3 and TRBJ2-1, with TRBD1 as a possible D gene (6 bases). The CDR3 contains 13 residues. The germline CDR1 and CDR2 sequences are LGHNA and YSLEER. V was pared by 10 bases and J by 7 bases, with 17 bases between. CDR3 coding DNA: TGCGCCACCTGGCAGCAGAGGGGGAATGAGCAGTTCTTC. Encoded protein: CATWQQRGNEQFF.

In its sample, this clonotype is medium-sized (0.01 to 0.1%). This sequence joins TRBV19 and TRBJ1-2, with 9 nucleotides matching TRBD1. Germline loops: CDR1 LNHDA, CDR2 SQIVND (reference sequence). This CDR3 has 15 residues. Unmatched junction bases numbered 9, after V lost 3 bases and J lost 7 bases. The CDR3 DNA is TGTGCCAGTAGTATGGGGACAGGGAACATGCCTGGCTACACCTTC. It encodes CASSMGTGNMPGYTF.

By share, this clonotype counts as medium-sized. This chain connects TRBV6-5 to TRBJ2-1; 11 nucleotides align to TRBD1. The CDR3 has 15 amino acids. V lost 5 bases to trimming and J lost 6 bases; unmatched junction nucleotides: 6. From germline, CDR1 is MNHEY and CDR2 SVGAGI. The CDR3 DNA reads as TGTGCCAGCAGTCCCGGGACAGGGGGGTTCAATGAGCAGTTCTTC. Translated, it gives CASSPGTGGFNEQFF.